This T cell receptor beta chain was captured in a study of post-analysis software for immune sequencing data. Study summary: Clinical courses comprised relapsing-remitting, secondary progressive and progressive-relapsing multiple sclerosis. Findings of the study overall: Strong co-clustering by F measure linked samples that shared a preparation batch. Compared with controls, patients had more of about five TRBV segments, including TRBV5-6, TRBV5-1 and TRBV20-1. People with multiple sclerosis had a significantly lower normalized Chao1 diversity than controls did.

TCR beta cDNA libraries had unique molecular identifiers. MiXCR was run by TCRdb on the PCR reads, yielding one entry per CDR3 protein. The sample includes approximately 730,000 distinct CDR3 sequences, just under 30% of them seen just once. The CDR3 runs 14 residues. Between the trimmed V and J ends, which lost 5 bases and 0 bases, there was a span of 8 bases. Germline CDR1 DFQATT, CDR2 SNEGSKA (reference sequence). As concerns this clonotype: What it binds is not known.

The genes are TRBV20-1 and TRBJ2-6; D gene ambiguous. Source material: blood. The receptor's source is a girl aged 10 to 17 with multiple sclerosis. CDR3 loop: CSAYSNSGANVLTF. The CDR3 bases are TGCAGTGCTTACAGCAACTCTGGGGCCAACGTCCTGACTTTC.